A single T cell receptor beta chain is shown here with its context. Its antigen is unknown. This sample is drawn from a study of T cell responses to AZD1222 COVID-19 vaccine. As for the study in general: Pooling of second doses given at about 4 or about 12 weeks was done. Findings of the study overall: With two AZD1222 doses given, Spike-specific TCR breadth and depth both rose. The reported proportion of spike-specific TCRs targeting unmutated variant regions was nearly half.

This CDR3 has 14 amino acids. CDR1 MNHEY and CDR2 SVGAGI come from the germline V gene. J lost 1 base, V lost 7 bases, and 5 bases had no gene match. Some clones are missing from TCRdb's copy, which holds only in-frame ones; the method was immunoSEQ multiplex PCR. The sample has roughly 78,000 clones, around four fifths seen once. The TCR was taken from an adult in good health. This specimen consisted of peripheral blood, obtained on day 0 of AZD1222 vaccination. The rearrangement uses TRBV6-5 and TRBJ2-3, with 7 nucleotides matching TRBD1. CDR3 sequence (DNA): TGTGCCAGCACCGACAGGGCTCGCACAGATACGCAGTATTTT. It is translated as CASTDRARTDTQYF.